This passage covers 16 T cell receptor beta chains from one sample sequenced in a study of Graves' ophthalmopathy and Graves' hyperthyroidism. CDR3 regions of TCR beta were amplified from RNA transcripts. The authors performed first-round RT-PCR with HTBI primers and then a second-round multiplex PCR. A single record per CDR3 protein comes from TCRdb applying MiXCR to the multiplex PCR reads. The data show approximately 700,000 distinct CDR3 sequences, roughly two fifths seen once. Sequences were obtained from peripheral blood. These receptors came from an adult man with Graves' ophthalmopathy.

This clonotype was picked up a small number of times. The rearrangement links TRBV28 to TRBJ2-5; D unclear. With 6 bases removed from V and 9 bases from J, the gap between germline ends came to 11 bases. Germline CDR1 and CDR2: MDHEN and SYDVKM. CDR3 size: 11 residues. The CDR3 loop reads CASRARAPQYF. The CDR3, as DNA: TGTGCCAGCAGGGCCCGAGCTCCCCAGTACTTC.

Turning to this clonotype: One end of the junction does not line up with germline, which may come from a read error. The chain employs TRBV10-2 and TRBJ1-3; no clear D. CDR3 size: 14 residues. The germline CDR1 and CDR2 sequences are WSHSY and SAAADI. The DNA of the CDR3 is TGTGCCAGCAGTTATTCCAATTCTGGAAACACCATATATTTT. Protein product: CASSYSNSGNTIYF.

V and J are TRBV5-6 and TRBJ2-7, with D possibly TRBD2 on 5 matching bases. Germline CDR1 and CDR2: SGHDT and YYEEEE. The CDR3 loop spans 14 amino acids. V was cut by 10 bases and J by 0 bases, with 17 bases left in between. The CDR3 DNA follows: TGTGCCTGGAGCGGAGATTTCTTCTCCTACGAGCAGTACTTC. Amino acids: CAWSGDFFSYEQYF.

This clonotype occurred a few times. The chain joins TRBV20-1 to TRBJ1-6, with D perhaps matching TRBD1 (5 bases). Germline CDR1 is DFQATT and CDR2 is SNEGSKA (reference sequence). The CDR3 has 13 residues. Deletions cut 4 bases from V and 7 bases from J, with 11 bases between. The CDR3 DNA reads TGCAGTGCTACTAAAGACAGCAATTCACCCCTCCACTTT. Amino acids: CSATKDSNSPLHF.

This clonotype was detected only a few times. The V call is TRBV9, the J call TRBJ2-7; D gene uncertain. The CDR3 runs 13 residues. Trimming removed 4 bases from V and 2 bases from J, with 10 bases in between. CDR1 is SGDLS, CDR2 YYNGEE, per germline. As DNA, the CDR3 is TGTGCCAGCAGCCCCATGGACGCCTACGAGCAGTACTTC. As protein: CASSPMDAYEQYF.

This clonotype has ten or more counts. The V gene is TRBV10-2, the J gene TRBJ2-7, with 9 bases that match TRBD1. After removal of 11 bases from V and 2 bases from J, the junction contained 4 bases not matched to a gene. The CDR3 consists of 12 residues. Germline V gene lookup returns CDR1 WSHSY and CDR2 SAAADI. CDR3 in amino acids: CAGGTGPYEQYF. For the CDR3, the DNA is TGCGCCGGGGGGACAGGGCCCTACGAGCAGTACTTC.

The V and J genes are TRBV7-9 and TRBJ1-1; TRBD1 is a possible D gene (5 bases). CDR1 and CDR2 from the germline V gene are SEHNR and FQNEAQ (reference sequence). V lost 5 bases and J 6 bases, leaving 10 bases between the germline ends. This CDR3 has 12 residues. CDR3 residues: CASSPGDSEAFF. The DNA of the CDR3 is TGTGCCAGCAGCCCCGGGGACTCTGAAGCTTTCTTT.

This clonotype occurred many times. The chain combines TRBV29-1 with TRBJ2-5; 9 nucleotides agree with TRBD2. The germline V gene has CDR1 SQVTM and CDR2 ANQGSEA. The CDR3 totals 15 residues. Unmatched junction bases numbered 5, after V lost 1 base and J lost 2 bases. CDR3 amino acids: CSVEATSGLQETQYF. DNA for the CDR3: TGCAGCGTTGAAGCCACTAGCGGGTTGCAAGAGACCCAGTACTTC.

The gene calls are TRBV7-9 and TRBJ2-5; D is ambiguous. Trimming stripped 3 bases from V and 3 bases from J, with 8 bases between. The CDR3 extends over 13 amino acids. Germline CDR1 is SEHNR and CDR2 is FQNEAQ (reference sequence). The CDR3 nucleotides are TGTGCCAGCAGCTTTGTGTCGGAAGAGACCCAGTACTTC. This translates into CASSFVSEETQYF.

This clonotype has a count of ten or more. This chain connects TRBV20-1 to TRBJ2-5, with TRBD2 matching over 9 bases. The CDR3 covers 16 residues. Germline CDR1 is DFQATT and CDR2 is SNEGSKA (reference sequence). With 1 base clipped from V and 5 bases from J, the junction kept 11 bases outside the gene matches. The CDR3 sequence: CSARGSVAGVWETQYF. The CDR3 nucleotides read TGCAGTGCTAGAGGGTCCGTAGCGGGAGTATGGGAGACCCAGTACTTC.

CDR3 DNA: TGTGCCAGCAACTCAGGGGGCAATAGCAATCAGCCCCAGCATTTT. It encodes CASNSGGNSNQPQHF. The chain employs TRBV7-2 and TRBJ1-5; 8 nucleotides agree with TRBD1. This CDR3 comprises 15 residues. J was trimmed by 0 bases and V by 7 bases; bases with no gene match: 5. Germline CDR1 SGHTA, CDR2 FQGNSA.

This chain links TRBV29-1 with TRBJ1-4; tentatively, D is TRBD1 (6 bases). V gave up 7 bases and J gave up 3 bases, with 36 bases separating them. CDR3 length: 21 amino acids. Looked up from germline, CDR1 is SQVTM and CDR2 is ANQGSEA. The CDR3: CSARDNNGGTEAGGANEKLFF. The CDR3 nucleotides read TGCAGCGCTCGGGACAATAATGGTGGCACTGAAGCTGGGGGGGCTAATGAAAAACTGTTTTTT.

The chain has TRBV20-1 and TRBJ1-5; 7 bases agree with TRBD1. Losses at the gene ends were 3 bases for V and 3 bases for J; bases not matched to a gene: 5. Looked up from germline, CDR1 is DFQATT and CDR2 is SNEGSKA (reference sequence). This CDR3 region has 14 residues. CDR3 sequence (DNA): TGCAGTGCTAGCCCAGGGGGAGTCAATCAGCCCCAGCATTTT. This translates into CSASPGGVNQPQHF.

The chain combines TRBV19 with TRBJ2-7; weak D call: TRBD1 (6 bases). V lost 2 bases to trimming and J lost 0 bases, with 11 bases between them. CDR1 and CDR2 from the germline V gene are LNHDA and SQIVND (reference sequence). This CDR3 has 15 residues. This CDR3 reads CASSITSRGSYEQYF. CDR3 DNA: TGTGCCAGTAGTATAACCTCCAGGGGCTCCTACGAGCAGTACTTC.

The CDR3 protein is CASSEPGTSYGYTF. DNA for the CDR3: TGTGCCAGCAGTGAGCCGGGGACATCCTATGGCTACACCTTC. The V gene is TRBV2, the J gene TRBJ1-2, with D maybe TRBD1 (6 bases). The germline V gene has CDR1 SNHLY and CDR2 FYNNEI. The CDR3 totals 14 residues. V was trimmed by 3 bases and J by 4 bases, leaving 12 bases between them.

This clonotype was detected many times. In nucleotides, the CDR3 is TGCAGTGCTAGTAACCAGGGTGCCTACACCTTC. Encoded protein: CSASNQGAYTF. V gene TRBV20-1 combines with J gene TRBJ1-2, with D possibly being TRBD1 (5 bases). CDR1 and CDR2 from the germline V gene are DFQATT and SNEGSKA (reference sequence). This CDR3 has 11 amino acids. The V gene lost 3 bases and the J gene lost 10 bases, with 12 bases spanning the gap.